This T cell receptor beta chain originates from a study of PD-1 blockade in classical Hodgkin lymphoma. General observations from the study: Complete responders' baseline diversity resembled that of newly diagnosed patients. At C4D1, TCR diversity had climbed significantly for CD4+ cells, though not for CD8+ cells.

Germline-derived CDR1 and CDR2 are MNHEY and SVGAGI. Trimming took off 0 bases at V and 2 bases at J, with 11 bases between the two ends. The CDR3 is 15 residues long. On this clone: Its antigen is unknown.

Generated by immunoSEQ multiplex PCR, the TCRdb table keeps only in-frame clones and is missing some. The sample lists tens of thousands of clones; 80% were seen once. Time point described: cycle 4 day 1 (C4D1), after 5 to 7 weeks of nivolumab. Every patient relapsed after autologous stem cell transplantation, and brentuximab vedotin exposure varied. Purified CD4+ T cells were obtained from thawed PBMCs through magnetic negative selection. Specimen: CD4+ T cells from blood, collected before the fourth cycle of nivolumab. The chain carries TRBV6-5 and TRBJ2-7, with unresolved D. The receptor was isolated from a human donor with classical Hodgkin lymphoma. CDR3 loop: CASSYSEKMAYEQYF. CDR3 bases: TGTGCCAGCAGTTACTCGGAGAAAATGGCCTACGAGCAGTACTTC.